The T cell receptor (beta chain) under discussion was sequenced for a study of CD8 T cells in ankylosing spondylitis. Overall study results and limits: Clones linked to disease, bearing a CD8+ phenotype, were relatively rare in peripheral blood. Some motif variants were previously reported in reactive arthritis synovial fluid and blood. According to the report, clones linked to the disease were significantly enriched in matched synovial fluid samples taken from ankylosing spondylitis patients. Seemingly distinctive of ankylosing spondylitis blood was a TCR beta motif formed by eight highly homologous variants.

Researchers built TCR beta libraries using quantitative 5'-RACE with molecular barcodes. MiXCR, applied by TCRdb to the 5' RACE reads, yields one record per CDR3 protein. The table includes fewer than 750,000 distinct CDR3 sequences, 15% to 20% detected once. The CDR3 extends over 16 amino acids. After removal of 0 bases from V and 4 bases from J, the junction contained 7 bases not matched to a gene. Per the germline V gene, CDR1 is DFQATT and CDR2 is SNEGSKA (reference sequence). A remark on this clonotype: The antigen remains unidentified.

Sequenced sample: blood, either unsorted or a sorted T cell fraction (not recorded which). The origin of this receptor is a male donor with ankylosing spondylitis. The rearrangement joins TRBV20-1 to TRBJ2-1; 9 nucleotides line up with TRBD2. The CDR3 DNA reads TGCAGTGCTAGAGACCCTAGCGGGACAGTTTACAATGAGCAGTTCTTC. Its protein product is CSARDPSGTVYNEQFF.